Below, 4 T cell receptor beta chains from the same sample are listed, as sequenced in a study of shared clonotypes between healthy human individuals. The data were produced by immunoSEQ multiplex PCR, yet TCRdb's version contains in-frame clones alone and is incomplete. The profile shows about 680,000 clones, roughly nine tenths of them singletons. The naive CD8 population came from CD45RO-negative cells selected for CCR7, without terminally differentiated effector memory CD45RA+ cells. The source material was naive CD8+ T cells sorted from blood. Every receptor here comes from a man younger than 45 in good health.

The chain links TRBV6-6 to TRBJ2-7; D unclear. Between the trimmed V and J ends, which lost 0 bases and 6 bases, there was a span of 9 bases. Germline loops: CDR1 MNHNY, CDR2 SVGAGI (reference sequence). The CDR3 consists of 13 residues. DNA for the CDR3: TGTGCCAGCAGTTACTCTTCCCCTCCCGAGCAGTACTTC. Amino acid sequence: CASSYSSPPEQYF.

The chain links TRBV5-1 to TRBJ1-4, with 8 bases that match TRBD1. The V segment lost 1 base and the J segment 7 bases; nucleotides outside the gene matches: 3. This CDR3 comprises 14 residues. Germline-derived CDR1 and CDR2 are SGHRS and YFSETQ. The CDR3 nucleotides read TGCGCCAGCAGCTTGTTACAGGGGGGTGAAAAACTGTTTTTT. This codes for CASSLLQGGEKLFF.

The chain carries TRBV6-1 and TRBJ2-7; D unresolved. The CDR3 spans 15 residues. Germline CDR1 reads MNHNS; CDR2 reads SASEGT. The V gene lost 1 base and the J gene lost 3 bases, with 13 bases spanning the gap. The CDR3 region has the DNA TGTGCCAGCAGTGAAGAAAACTATTCAATCTACGAGCAGTACTTC. It translates to CASSEENYSIYEQYF.

The gene calls are TRBV5-6 and TRBJ2-1; 14 nucleotides align to TRBD2. The CDR3 has 15 amino acids. CDR1 SGHDT and CDR2 YYEEEE come from the germline V gene. The J segment lost 8 bases and the V segment lost 3 bases, leaving 4 bases of the junction unmatched. This CDR3 is CASSWGLAGEDEQFF. The DNA for the CDR3 is TGTGCCAGCAGCTGGGGACTAGCGGGAGAGGATGAGCAGTTCTTC.